This TCR beta chain was captured by sequencing in a study of blood T cells in healthy people across ages. Study-level points and caveats: What prevented conclusive comparison of naive and antigen-experienced cells was that PBMCs were unsorted.

The second PCR ran roughly 6 to 12 cycles with a sample-barcoded 5' primer and J-beta primers. Tagging of each cDNA molecule was performed by a template-switch adaptor with 12 random nucleotides. A single record per CDR3 protein comes from TCRdb applying MiXCR to the 5' RACE reads. The repertoire has roughly 800,000 distinct CDR3 sequences, 58% of them found once; the top ten carry approximately 20%. Concerning this clonotype: Its cognate antigen is unknown.

The sequence came from a man aged 30 to 45 in good health. Sequenced sample: blood.

This CDR3 reads CASSQTRSFNEKLFF. CDR3 sequence (DNA): TGCGCCAGCAGCCAAACTAGGTCGTTTAATGAAAAACTGTTTTTT. The chain employs TRBV4-3 and TRBJ1-4; D not certain. CDR1 is LGHNA, CDR2 YSLEER, per germline. The CDR3 runs 15 residues. The V end was cut by 2 bases, the J end by 4 bases, with 11 bases between.